This TCR beta chain stems from a study of blood T cell repertoires in COVID-19. Some clones are missing from TCRdb's copy, which holds only in-frame ones; the method was immunoSEQ multiplex PCR. The sample includes 200,000 to 300,000 clones, around four fifths seen only once; the top ten take around 6.5%. Deletions cut 0 bases from V and 4 bases from J, with 13 bases between. Germline values: CDR1 SGHDT, CDR2 YYEEEE. The CDR3 loop spans 16 amino acids. The sequencing input was peripheral blood. This chain uses TRBV5-6 with TRBJ1-4; D is undetermined. This sequence originates from a woman aged 60 to 75 with active or convalescent COVID-19. The CDR3 region is CASSLARKLHNEKLFF. Here the CDR3 DNA reads TGTGCCAGCAGCTTGGCGCGCAAGCTTCATAATGAAAAACTGTTTTTT.